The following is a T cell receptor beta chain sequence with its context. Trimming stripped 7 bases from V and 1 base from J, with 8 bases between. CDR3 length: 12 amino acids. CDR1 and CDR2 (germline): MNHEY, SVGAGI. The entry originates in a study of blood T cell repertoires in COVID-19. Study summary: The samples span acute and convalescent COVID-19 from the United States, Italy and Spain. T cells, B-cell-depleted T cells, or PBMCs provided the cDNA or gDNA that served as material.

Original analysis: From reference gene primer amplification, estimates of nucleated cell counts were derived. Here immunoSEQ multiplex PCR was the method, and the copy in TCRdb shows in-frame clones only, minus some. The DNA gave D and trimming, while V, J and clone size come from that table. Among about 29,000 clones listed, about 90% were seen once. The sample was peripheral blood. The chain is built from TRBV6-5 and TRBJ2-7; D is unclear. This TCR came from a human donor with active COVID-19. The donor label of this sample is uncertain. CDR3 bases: TGTGCCAGCACACGAGAGTCCTACGAGCAGTACTTC. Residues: CASTRESYEQYF.